This T cell receptor (beta chain) was observed in a study of response to subunit inactivated influenza vaccine. Study-wide points: It was the authors' suggestion that each seasonal influenza vaccination recruits few new T cells.

Looked up from germline, CDR1 is SGHTA and CDR2 is FQGNSA. The trim removed 3 bases at V and 2 bases at J, leaving 2 bases unmatched. There are 16 residues in the CDR3. Only a few counts were recorded for this clonotype. The antigen remains unidentified. TCRdb analysed the RT-PCR reads with MiXCR anew, one entry per CDR3 protein. Here the sample spans 600,000 to 700,000 distinct CDR3 sequences, 12% to 15% being singletons. This clonotype originated in a man aged 50 or older who received an inactivated influenza vaccine. V usage is TRBV7-2 and J usage is TRBJ2-5, with 14 bases lining up with TRBD2. Specimen: PBMCs from blood, collected roughly 15 days before vaccination. CDR3 bases: TGTGCCAGCAGCTTCGGGACTAGCGGGGGTCAAGAGACCCAGTACTTC. Translation: CASSFGTSGGQETQYF.